Listed here are 13 T cell receptor beta chains from one sample, sequenced in a study of T cell responses to AZD1222 COVID-19 vaccine. Here immunoSEQ multiplex PCR was the method, and the copy in TCRdb shows in-frame clones only, minus some. The sample lists 130,000 to 150,000 clones, roughly 92% occurring once. Sequenced here: peripheral blood, sampled on day 0 of AZD1222 vaccination. Receptor source: an adult in good health.

The V and J genes are TRBV19 and TRBJ1-2; tentatively, D is TRBD1 (5 bases). This CDR3 is built from 13 residues. Trimming stripped 8 bases from V and 2 bases from J, with 12 bases between. Germline CDR1 LNHDA, CDR2 SQIVND (reference sequence). The chain's CDR3 is CASADSTNYGYTF. The CDR3 region has the DNA TGTGCCAGTGCTGACAGCACCAACTATGGCTACACCTTC.

CDR3 residues: CASSQGGWEGPISGNTIYF. The CDR3 nucleotides read TGCGCCAGCAGCCAAGGAGGTTGGGAGGGCCCTATCTCTGGAAACACCATATATTTT. V usage is TRBV4-1 and J usage is TRBJ1-3; no clear D. Germline V gene data show CDR1 as MGHRA and CDR2 as YSYEKL. Trimming removed 1 base from V and 0 bases from J, with 19 bases in between. The CDR3 spans 19 residues.

CDR3 coding DNA: TGTGCCAGCAGTTTACGAGGTGTCGGCACTGAAGCTTTCTTT. Its protein is CASSLRGVGTEAFF. The gene calls are TRBV2 and TRBJ1-1; D unresolved. CDR3 size: 14 residues. Germline V gene lookup returns CDR1 SNHLY and CDR2 FYNNEI. V gave up 5 bases and J gave up 4 bases, with 14 bases separating them.

The V gene is TRBV11-2, the J gene TRBJ1-2; D is undetermined. From germline, CDR1 is SGHAT and CDR2 FQNNGV. The CDR3 is made up of 13 amino acids. The V end was cut by 1 base, the J end by 2 bases, with 5 bases between. CDR3 amino acids: CASSLGRNYGYTF. The DNA of the CDR3 is TGTGCCAGCAGCTTAGGCCGAAACTATGGCTACACCTTC.

The chain recombines TRBV5-1 with TRBJ2-7; tentative D call: TRBD1 (6 bases). The germline V gene has CDR1 SGHRS and CDR2 YFSETQ. The germline V and J ends were trimmed by 1 base and 4 bases, with 24 bases remaining between them. The CDR3 is 18 residues long. The CDR3 DNA reads as TGCGCCAGCAGCTTGAGGTCAGGGCTGCCGGGACAAGATTACGAGCAGTACTTC. Protein sequence: CASSLRSGLPGQDYEQYF. The variable domain in full, with the rest retrieved from reference TRBV5-1 and TRBJ2-7, is KAGVTQTPRYLIKTRGQQVTLSCSPISGHRSVSWYQQTPGQGLQFLFEYFSETQRNKGNFPGRFSGRQFSNSRSEMNVSTLELGDSALYLCASSLRSGLPGQDYEQYFGPGTRLTVT.

V usage is TRBV18 and J usage is TRBJ2-7; D possibly corresponds to TRBD1 (6 bases). Deletions cut 4 bases from V and 4 bases from J, with 20 bases between. Germline CDR1 and CDR2: KGHSH and LQKENI. This CDR3 is 16 amino acids long. CDR3 nucleotides: TGTGCCAGCTCACTCGACATGAGACACAGGGCGTACGAGCAGTACTTC. This gives the protein CASSLDMRHRAYEQYF. The full variable domain, in which reference TRBV18 and TRBJ2-7 provide the parts outside the CDR3, is NAGVMQNPRHLVRRRGQEARLRCSPMKGHSHVYWYRQLPEEGLKFMVYLQKENIIDESGMPKERFSAEFPKEGPSILRIQQVVRGDSAAYFCASSLDMRHRAYEQYFGPGTRLTVT.

The CDR3 here is CASSIDTGDNTEAFF. CDR3 sequence (DNA): TGTGCCAGTAGTATAGACACAGGAGATAACACTGAAGCTTTCTTT. The chain uses TRBV19 and TRBJ1-1, with D possibly being TRBD1 (5 bases). V lost 0 bases, J lost 2 bases, and 10 bases lay in between. Germline V gives CDR1 LNHDA, CDR2 SQIVND (reference sequence). This CDR3 has 15 residues.

The chain joins TRBV6-1 to TRBJ2-3; maybe TRBD2 (6 bases). CDR1 and CDR2 from the germline V gene are MNHNS and SASEGT. Deletions cut 2 bases from V and 8 bases from J, with 20 bases between. There are 16 residues in the CDR3. CDR3 sequence: CASSEFRVAASGTQYF. The CDR3 nucleotides read TGTGCCAGCAGTGAATTTCGAGTAGCGGCCTCCGGTACGCAGTATTTT.

This clone was recorded once. The rearrangement links TRBV15 to TRBJ1-4; no clear D gene. The CDR3 runs to 12 residues. The V gene's germline CDR1 is LNHNV and CDR2 YYDKDF (reference sequence). Between the trimmed V and J ends, which lost 0 bases and 13 bases, there was a span of 9 bases. The CDR3 protein is CATSRDRNSLFF. The CDR3 nucleotides are TGTGCCACCAGCAGAGACAGGAATTCACTGTTTTTT.

The genes are TRBV6-4 and TRBJ1-1; TRBD1 matches at 7 bases. Germline lookup yields CDR1 MRHNA and CDR2 SNTAGT. V lost 0 bases, J lost 4 bases, and 5 bases stayed unmatched. The CDR3 sequence is 15 residues long. In DNA form, the CDR3 reads TGTGCCAGCAGTGACTCGAGGAAGGGGGCCACTGAAGCTTTCTTT. Residues: CASSDSRKGATEAFF.

This clone came up once. The chain uses TRBV5-6 and TRBJ1-6; D uncertain. Per the germline V gene, CDR1 is SGHDT and CDR2 is YYEEEE. The germline V and J ends were trimmed by 0 bases and 9 bases, with 7 bases remaining between them. CDR3 size: 13 residues. The CDR3 DNA follows: TGTGCCAGCAGCTTGGACCTCGTTTCACCCCTCCACTTT. The encoded protein is CASSLDLVSPLHF.

V gene TRBV11-2 combines with J gene TRBJ2-7; 14 bases are a match to TRBD2. The CDR3 extends over 19 amino acids. Germline loops: CDR1 SGHAT, CDR2 FQNNGV. With 5 bases clipped from V and 0 bases from J, the junction kept 12 bases outside the gene matches. In DNA, the CDR3 is TGTGCCAGCAGCCTGACGGGACTAGCGGGAGCTCCGAGCTCCTACGAGCAGTACTTC. This encodes CASSLTGLAGAPSSYEQYF.

The chain is built from TRBV28 and TRBJ1-6, with D uncertain. The germline V gene has CDR1 MDHEN and CDR2 SYDVKM. Trimming pared 6 bases from V and 10 bases from J, leaving 13 bases between. The CDR3 covers 13 residues. In DNA form, the CDR3 reads TGTGCCAGCAGCCCCTTACCAATGTCACCCCTCCACTTT. This sequence encodes CASSPLPMSPLHF.